The 3 T cell receptor beta chains below all came from one sample that was sequenced in a study of T cells in women clearing cervical HPV infection. TCRdb's table, derived via immunoSEQ multiplex PCR, lists solely in-frame clones and lacks some. The listing contains some 19,000 clones. Material for sequencing was blood buffy coat. The receptors were gathered from a woman between 18 and 70 years old with a cervical HPV16 infection that either progressed to CIN3+ or cleared (not recorded which).

Comment on this clone: The read stops 3 residues short of the end of the CDR3; the missing end is completed from the germline J gene. This chain connects TRBV5-4 to TRBJ1-1; 7 bases line up with TRBD1. Germline V gene sequence: CDR1 SGHNT, CDR2 YYREEE (reference sequence). V dropped 5 bases and J dropped 5; count of bases not matched to a gene: 6. This CDR3 is built from 13 residues. Incomplete CDR3 DNA: TGTGCCAGCAGATACGACAGGGCGACTGAA. Its translation: CASRYDRATE. The full CDR3 reads CASRYDRATEAFF.

In regard to this clone: The read gets to within 3 residues of the CDR3 end, and the germline J gene fills in the rest. The V call is TRBV19, the J call TRBJ1-2; D is perhaps TRBD1 (6 bases). This CDR3 region has 15 residues. Germline CDR1 and CDR2: LNHDA and SQIVND (reference sequence). The CDR3 loop is CASSIAWGGRDTYTF. The covered CDR3 bases are TGTGCCAGTAGTATAGCGTGGGGGGGCCGGGATACC.

To note about this clone: The missing CDR3 end, 3 residues past where the read stops, is filled in from the germline J gene. The rearrangement joins TRBV14 to TRBJ2-2; D may be TRBD1 (5 bases). The CDR3 has 18 amino acids. Germline CDR1 SGHDN, CDR2 FVKESK. The CDR3 spells CASSFRTGHSSGANVLFF. Partial CDR3 DNA: TGTGCCAGCAGCTTTCGAACCGGGCATTCCTCTGGGGCCAACGTG.